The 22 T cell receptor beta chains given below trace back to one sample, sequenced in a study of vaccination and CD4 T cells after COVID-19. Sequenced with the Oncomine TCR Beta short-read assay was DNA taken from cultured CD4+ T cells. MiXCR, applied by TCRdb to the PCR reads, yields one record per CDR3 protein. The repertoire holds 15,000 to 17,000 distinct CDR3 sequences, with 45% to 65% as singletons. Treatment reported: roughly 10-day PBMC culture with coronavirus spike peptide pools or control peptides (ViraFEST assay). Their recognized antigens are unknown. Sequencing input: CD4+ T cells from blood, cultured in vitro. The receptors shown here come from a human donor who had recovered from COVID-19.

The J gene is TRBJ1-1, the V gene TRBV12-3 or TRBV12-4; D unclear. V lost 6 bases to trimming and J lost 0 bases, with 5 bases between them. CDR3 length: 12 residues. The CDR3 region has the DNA TGTGCCAGCAGGATCATGAACACTGAAGCTTTCTTT. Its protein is CASRIMNTEAFF.

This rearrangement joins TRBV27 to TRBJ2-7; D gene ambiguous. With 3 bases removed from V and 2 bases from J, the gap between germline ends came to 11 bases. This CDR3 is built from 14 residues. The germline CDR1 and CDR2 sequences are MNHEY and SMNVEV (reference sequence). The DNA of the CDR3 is TGTGCCAGCAGTTTGCGCAGGTCCACCTACGAGCAGTACTTC. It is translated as CASSLRRSTYEQYF.

The CDR3 DNA reads as TGTGCCAGTAGCTCGGTAATTCGCAGGGGGGCCTACGAGCAGTACTTC. Protein product: CASSSVIRRGAYEQYF. The V gene is TRBV27, the J gene TRBJ2-7, with D tentatively TRBD1 (7 bases). The CDR3 extends over 16 amino acids. Germline CDR1 MNHEY, CDR2 SMNVEV (reference sequence). Trimming took 9 bases from V and 2 from J, leaving 23 bases between them.

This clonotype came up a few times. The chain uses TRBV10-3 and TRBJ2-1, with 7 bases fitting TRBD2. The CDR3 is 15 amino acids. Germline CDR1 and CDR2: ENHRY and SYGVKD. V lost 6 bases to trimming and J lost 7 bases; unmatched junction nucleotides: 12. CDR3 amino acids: CAIRRERDGGNEQFF. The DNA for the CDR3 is TGTGCCATCAGGAGGGAGCGGGATGGAGGGAATGAGCAGTTCTTC.

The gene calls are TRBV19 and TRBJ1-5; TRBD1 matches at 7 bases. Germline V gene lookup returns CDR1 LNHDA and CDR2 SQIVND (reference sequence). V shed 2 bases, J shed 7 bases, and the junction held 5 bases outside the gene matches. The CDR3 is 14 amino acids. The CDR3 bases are TGTGCCAGTAGTATATCAGGGGGAGGACAGCCCCAGCATTTT. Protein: CASSISGGGQPQHF.

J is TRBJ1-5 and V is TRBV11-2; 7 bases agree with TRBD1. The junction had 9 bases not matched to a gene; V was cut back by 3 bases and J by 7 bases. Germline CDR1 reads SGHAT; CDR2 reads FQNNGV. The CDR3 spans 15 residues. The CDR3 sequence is CASSFNRGIGQPQHF. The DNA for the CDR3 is TGTGCCAGCAGCTTTAACAGGGGTATAGGCCAGCCCCAGCATTTT.

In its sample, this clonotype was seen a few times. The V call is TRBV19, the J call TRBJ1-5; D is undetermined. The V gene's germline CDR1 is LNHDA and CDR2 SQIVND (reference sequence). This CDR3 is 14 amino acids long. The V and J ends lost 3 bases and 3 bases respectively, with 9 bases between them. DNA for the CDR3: TGTGCCAGTAGTATCACCAGCCTCAATCAGCCCCAGCATTTT. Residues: CASSITSLNQPQHF.

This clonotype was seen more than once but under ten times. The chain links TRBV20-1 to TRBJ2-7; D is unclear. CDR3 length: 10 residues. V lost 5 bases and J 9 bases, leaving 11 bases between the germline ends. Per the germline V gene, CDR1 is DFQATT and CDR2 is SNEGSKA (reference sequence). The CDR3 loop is CSAVSSRQYF. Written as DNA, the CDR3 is TGCAGTGCTGTTAGCAGCAGGCAGTACTTC.

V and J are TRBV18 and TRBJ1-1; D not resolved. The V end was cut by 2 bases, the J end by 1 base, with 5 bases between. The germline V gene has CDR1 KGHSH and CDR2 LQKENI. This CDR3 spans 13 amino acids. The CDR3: CASSPGSNTEAFF. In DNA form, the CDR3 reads TGTGCCAGCTCACCAGGGTCGAACACTGAAGCTTTCTTT.

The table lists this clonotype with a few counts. The CDR3 loop is CASGLVGRETQYF. The DNA of the CDR3 is TGTGCTAGTGGTTTGGTGGGACGAGAGACCCAGTACTTC. This chain links TRBV12-5 with TRBJ2-5; tentatively, D is TRBD1 or TRBD2 (5 bases each). Germline loops: CDR1 LGHNT, CDR2 FRNRAP. Trimming shortened V by 0 bases and J by 4 bases, and 6 bases separated the two germline ends. CDR3 length: 13 residues.

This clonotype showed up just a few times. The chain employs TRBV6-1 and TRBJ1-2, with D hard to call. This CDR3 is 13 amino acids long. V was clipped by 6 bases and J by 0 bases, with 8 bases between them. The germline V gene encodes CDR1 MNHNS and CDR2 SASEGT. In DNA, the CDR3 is TGTGCCAGCAGCCGGGCCCCTAACTATGGCTACACCTTC. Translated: CASSRAPNYGYTF.

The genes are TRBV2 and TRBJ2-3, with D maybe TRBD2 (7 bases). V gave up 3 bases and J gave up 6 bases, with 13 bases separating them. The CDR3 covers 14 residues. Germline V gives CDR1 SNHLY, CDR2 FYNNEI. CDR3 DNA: TGTGCCAGCAGTGAGGGGGGGGCCGGTGATACGCAGTATTTT. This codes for CASSEGGAGDTQYF.

The CDR3 loop is CASSQVGTEINSPLHF. CDR3 DNA: TGCGCCAGCAGCCAAGTTGGGACAGAAATTAATTCACCCCTCCACTTT. This chain joins TRBV4-1 and TRBJ1-6; 7 bases align to TRBD1. Trimming removed 1 base from V and 6 bases from J; junction bases left unmatched: 6. The germline gives CDR1 MGHRA, CDR2 YSYEKL. The CDR3 has 16 amino acids.

CDR3 residues: CASSDKNQPQHF. As DNA, the CDR3 is TGTGCCAGCAGTGATAAGAATCAGCCCCAGCATTTT. The V call is TRBV2, the J call TRBJ1-5; the D is unclear. Trimming left V 3 bases short and J 4 bases short, with 4 bases between. Germline V CDR1 and CDR2: SNHLY, FYNNEI. There are 12 residues in the CDR3. The variable domain in full, completed from reference TRBV2 and TRBJ1-5, reads EPEVTQTPSHQVTQMGQEVILRCVPISNHLYFYWYRQILGQKVEFLVSFYNNEISEKSEIFDDQFSVERPDGSNFTLKIRSTKLEDSAMYFCASSDKNQPQHFGDGTRLSIL.

The CDR3 spells CASSLGLGNYGYTF. CDR3 nucleotides: TGTGCCAGCAGCTTAGGATTGGGAAACTATGGCTACACCTTC. The J gene is TRBJ1-2, the V gene TRBV7-2; no clear D gene. The CDR3 spans 14 residues. V was clipped by 1 base and J by 2 bases, with 8 bases between them. CDR1 is SGHTA, CDR2 FQGNSA, per germline. The full variable domain, in which reference TRBV7-2 and TRBJ1-2 provide the parts outside the CDR3, is GAGVSQSPSNKVTEKGKDVELRCDPISGHTALYWYRQSLGQGLEFLIYFQGNSAPDKSGLPSDRFSAERTGGSVSTLTIQRTQQEDSAVYLCASSLGLGNYGYTFGSGTRLTVV.

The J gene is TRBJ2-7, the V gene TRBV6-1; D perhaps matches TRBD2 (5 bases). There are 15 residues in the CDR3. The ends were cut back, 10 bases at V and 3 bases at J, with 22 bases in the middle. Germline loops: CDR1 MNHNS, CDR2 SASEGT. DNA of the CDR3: TGTGCCACCAAAGAAACCTTCGGGGAATACTACGAGCAGTACTTC. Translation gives CATKETFGEYYEQYF.

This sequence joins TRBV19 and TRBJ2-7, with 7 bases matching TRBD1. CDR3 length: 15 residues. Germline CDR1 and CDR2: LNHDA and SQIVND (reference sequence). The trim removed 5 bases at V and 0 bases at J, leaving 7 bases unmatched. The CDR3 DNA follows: TGTGCCAGTAGTCAAGCCCGGGACAGCTCCTACGAGCAGTACTTC. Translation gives CASSQARDSSYEQYF.

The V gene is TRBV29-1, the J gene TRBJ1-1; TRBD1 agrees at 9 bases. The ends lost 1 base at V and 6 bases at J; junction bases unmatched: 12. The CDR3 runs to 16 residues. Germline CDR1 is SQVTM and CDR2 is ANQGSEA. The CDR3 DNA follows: TGCAGCGTTGAAGTACAGGGGGCATACTTTGGATCTGAAGCTTTCTTT. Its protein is CSVEVQGAYFGSEAFF. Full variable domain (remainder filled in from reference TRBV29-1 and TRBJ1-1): SAVISQKPSRDICQRGTSLTIQCQVDSQVTMMFWYRQQPGQSLTLIATANQGSEATYESGFVIDKFPISRPNLTFSTLTVSNMSPEDSSIYLCSVEVQGAYFGSEAFFGQGTRLTVV.

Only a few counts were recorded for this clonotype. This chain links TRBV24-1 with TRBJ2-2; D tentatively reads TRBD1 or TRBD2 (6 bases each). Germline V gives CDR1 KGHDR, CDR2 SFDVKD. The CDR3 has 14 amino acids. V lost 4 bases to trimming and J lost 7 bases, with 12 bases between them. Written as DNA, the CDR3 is TGTGCCACCAGTGAGGAGGGGGGCGACGGGGAGCTGTTTTTT. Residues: CATSEEGGDGELFF.

CDR3 loop: CSVGDWDRKTYEQYF. For the CDR3, the DNA is TGCAGCGTGGGGGATTGGGACAGGAAAACCTACGAGCAGTACTTC. The chain combines TRBV29-1 with TRBJ2-7; the match to TRBD1 covers 8 bases. The CDR3 contains 15 residues. From germline, CDR1 is SQVTM and CDR2 ANQGSEA. V was clipped by 6 bases and J by 2 bases; unmatched bases: 12.

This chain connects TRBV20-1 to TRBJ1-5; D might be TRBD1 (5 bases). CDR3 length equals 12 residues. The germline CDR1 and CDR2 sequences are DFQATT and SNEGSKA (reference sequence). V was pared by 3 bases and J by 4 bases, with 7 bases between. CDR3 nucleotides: TGCAGTGCTAGGCAGGGTAATCAGCCCCAGCATTTT. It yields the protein CSARQGNQPQHF.

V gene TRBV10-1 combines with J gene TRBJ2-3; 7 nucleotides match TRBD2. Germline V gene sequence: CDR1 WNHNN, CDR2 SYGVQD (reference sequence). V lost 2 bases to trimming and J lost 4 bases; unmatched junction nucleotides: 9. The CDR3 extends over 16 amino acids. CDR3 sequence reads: CASSEGAGPIADTQYF. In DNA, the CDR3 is TGCGCCAGCAGTGAGGGAGCGGGGCCAATCGCAGATACGCAGTATTTT.